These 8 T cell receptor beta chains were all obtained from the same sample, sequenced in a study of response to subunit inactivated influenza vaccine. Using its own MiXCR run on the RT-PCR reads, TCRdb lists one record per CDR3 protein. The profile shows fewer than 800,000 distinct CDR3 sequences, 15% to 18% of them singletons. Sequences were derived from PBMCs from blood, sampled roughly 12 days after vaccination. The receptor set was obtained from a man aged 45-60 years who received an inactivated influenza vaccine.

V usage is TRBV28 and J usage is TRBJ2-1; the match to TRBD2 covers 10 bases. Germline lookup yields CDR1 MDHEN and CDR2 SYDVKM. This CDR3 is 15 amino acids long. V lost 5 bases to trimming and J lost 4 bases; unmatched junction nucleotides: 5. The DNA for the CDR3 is TGTGCCAGCAGTCGAGAGGGACTAGCGTACAATGAGCAGTTCTTC. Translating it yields CASSREGLAYNEQFF. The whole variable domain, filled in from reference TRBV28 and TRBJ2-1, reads DVKVTQSSRYLVKRTGEKVFLECVQDMDHENMFWYRQDPGLGLRLIYFSYDVKMKEKGDIPEGYSVSREKKERFSLILESASTNQTSMYLCASSREGLAYNEQFFGPGTRLTVL.

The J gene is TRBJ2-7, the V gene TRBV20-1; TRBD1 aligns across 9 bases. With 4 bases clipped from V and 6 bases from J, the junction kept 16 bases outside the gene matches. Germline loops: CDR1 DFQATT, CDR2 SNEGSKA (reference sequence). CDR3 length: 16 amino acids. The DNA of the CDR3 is TGCAGTGCTACTTCAAATCACAGGGGGCTCAATCGCGAGCAGTACTTC. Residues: CSATSNHRGLNREQYF.

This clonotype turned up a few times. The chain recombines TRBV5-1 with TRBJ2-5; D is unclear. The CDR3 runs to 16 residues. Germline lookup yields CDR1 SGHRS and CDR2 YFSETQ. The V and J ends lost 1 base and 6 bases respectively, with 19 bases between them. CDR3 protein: CASSLPNKTLEKTQYF. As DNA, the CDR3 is TGCGCCAGCAGCTTGCCTAACAAGACGCTTGAAAAGACCCAGTACTTC. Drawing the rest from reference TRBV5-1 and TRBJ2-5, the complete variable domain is KAGVTQTPRYLIKTRGQQVTLSCSPISGHRSVSWYQQTPGQGLQFLFEYFSETQRNKGNFPGRFSGRQFSNSRSEMNVSTLELGDSALYLCASSLPNKTLEKTQYFGPGTRLLVL.

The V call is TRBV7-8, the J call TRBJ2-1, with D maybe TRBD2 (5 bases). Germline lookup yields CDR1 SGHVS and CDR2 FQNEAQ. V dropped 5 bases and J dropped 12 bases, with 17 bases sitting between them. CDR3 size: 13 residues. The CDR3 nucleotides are TGTGCCAGCAGCAGCTTACTAGTCTTCCGGCAGTTCTTC. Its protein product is CASSSLLVFRQFF.

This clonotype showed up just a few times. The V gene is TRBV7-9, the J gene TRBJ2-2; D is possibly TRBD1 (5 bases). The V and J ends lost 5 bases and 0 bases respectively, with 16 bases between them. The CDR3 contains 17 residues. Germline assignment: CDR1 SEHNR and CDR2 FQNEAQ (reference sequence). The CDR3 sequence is CASSGSTVYANTGELFF. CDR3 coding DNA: TGTGCCAGCAGCGGCTCGACAGTCTACGCGAACACCGGGGAGCTGTTTTTT.

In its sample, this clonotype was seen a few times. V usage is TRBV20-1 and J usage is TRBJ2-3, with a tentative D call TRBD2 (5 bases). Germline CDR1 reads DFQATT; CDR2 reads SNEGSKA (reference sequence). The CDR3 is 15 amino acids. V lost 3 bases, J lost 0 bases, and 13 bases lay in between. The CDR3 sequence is CSASLAVGSTDTQYF. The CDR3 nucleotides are TGCAGTGCTAGTCTAGCAGTAGGGAGCACAGATACGCAGTATTTT.

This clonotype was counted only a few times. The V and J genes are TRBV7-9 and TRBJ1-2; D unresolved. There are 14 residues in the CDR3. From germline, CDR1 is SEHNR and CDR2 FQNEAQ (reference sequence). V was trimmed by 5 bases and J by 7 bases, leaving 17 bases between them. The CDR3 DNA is TGTGCCAGCAGCACGACCGGGCCCCTCGGTGGCTACACCTTC. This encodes CASSTTGPLGGYTF.

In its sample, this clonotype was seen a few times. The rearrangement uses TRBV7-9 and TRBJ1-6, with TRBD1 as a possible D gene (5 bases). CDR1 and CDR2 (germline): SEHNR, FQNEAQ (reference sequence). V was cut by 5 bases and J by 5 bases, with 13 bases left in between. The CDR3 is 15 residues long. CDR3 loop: CASSARDRDNSPLHF. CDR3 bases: TGTGCCAGCAGCGCCCGGGACCGGGATAATTCACCCCTCCACTTT. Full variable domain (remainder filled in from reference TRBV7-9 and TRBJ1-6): DTGVSQNPRHKITKRGQNVTFRCDPISEHNRLYWYRQTLGQGPEFLTYFQNEAQLEKSRLLSDRFSAERPKGSFSTLEIQRTEQGDSAMYLCASSARDRDNSPLHFGNGTRLTVT.